Listed below are T cell receptor beta chains from one sample, sequenced in a study of Ad26.COV2.S vaccination and SARS-CoV-2 variants. Method: immunoSEQ multiplex PCR; TCRdb's copy keeps in-frame clones and lacks some. Among about 680,000 clones listed, around 92% were seen once. The sequencing here drew on peripheral blood, taken in a trial of Ad26.COV2.S vaccine versus placebo. These receptors were collected from a person aged 18-65 years who received the Ad26.COV2.S COVID-19 vaccine or a placebo. The CDR3 runs from the conserved cysteine through the conserved F or W. The order of the fields is J gene, D gene, CDR3 length, clone size, V gene, CDR3 protein, CDR3 DNA. D genes are given only for firm matches. Expanded clones get a size class; other rows say once, few or many, or leave the size out.

>TRBJ2-5|TRBD1|14|-|TRBV7-9
CASSGQGVQETQYF
TGTGCCAGCAGCGGGCAGGGGGTGCAAGAGACCCAGTACTTC
>TRBJ2-5|-|16|-|TRBV7-2
CASSLLLGTYQETQYF
TGTGCCAGCAGCTTACTTCTTGGCACCTACCAAGAGACCCAGTACTTC
>TRBJ2-7|-|14|-|TRBV6-2/TRBV6-3
CASSYLTLSYEQYF
TGTGCCAGCAGTTATCTTACCCTCTCCTACGAGCAGTACTTC
>TRBJ2-2|TRBD1|17|-|TRBV23-1
CASTNRISPTGAGELFF
TGCGCCAGCACTAATCGAATTTCCCCGACAGGGGCCGGGGAGCTGTTTTTT
>TRBJ2-7|TRBD2|13|-|TRBV5-4
CASTISGSSEQYF
TGTGCCAGCACCATTAGCGGGAGTAGCGAGCAGTACTTC
>TRBJ2-1|-|15|-|TRBV25-1
CASGGPRTNYNEQFF
TGTGCCAGCGGGGGCCCTAGAACGAACTACAATGAGCAGTTCTTC
>TRBJ1-2|-|16|-|TRBV2
CASSEEGQSYSYGYTF
TGTGCCAGCAGTGAAGAAGGACAGTCCTACTCCTATGGCTACACCTTC
>TRBJ2-7|-|15|-|TRBV3-1/TRBV3-2
CASSPRNSGTYEQYF
TGTGCCAGCAGCCCCCGTAATAGCGGAACCTACGAGCAGTACTTC
>TRBJ1-1|-|12|-|TRBV4-2
CASSQDSTEAFF
TGTGCCAGCAGCCAAGACAGCACTGAAGCTTTCTTT
>TRBJ2-7|-|13|-|TRBV18
CASSPGSGYEQYF
TGTGCCAGCTCACCAGGTAGCGGCTACGAGCAGTACTTC
>TRBJ2-3|TRBD2|16|once|TRBV14
CASSQYLAGVADTQYF
TGTGCCAGCAGCCAATACCTAGCGGGAGTCGCAGATACGCAGTATTTT
>TRBJ1-6|-|14|-|TRBV2
CASWFKSGNSPLHF
TGTGCCAGTTGGTTCAAAAGTGGGAATTCACCCCTCCACTTT
>TRBJ1-1|TRBD1|15|-|TRBV5-1
CASSLTLSGGTEAFF
TGCGCCAGCAGCTTAACTCTCTCAGGGGGCACTGAAGCTTTCTTT
>TRBJ2-1|TRBD2|13|-|TRBV30
CAWSLTSVNEQFF
TGTGCCTGGAGTCTAACTAGCGTCAATGAGCAGTTCTTC
>TRBJ1-1|-|13|-|TRBV29-1
CSVDSRGNTEAFF
TGCAGCGTTGATTCCAGGGGGAACACTGAAGCTTTCTTT